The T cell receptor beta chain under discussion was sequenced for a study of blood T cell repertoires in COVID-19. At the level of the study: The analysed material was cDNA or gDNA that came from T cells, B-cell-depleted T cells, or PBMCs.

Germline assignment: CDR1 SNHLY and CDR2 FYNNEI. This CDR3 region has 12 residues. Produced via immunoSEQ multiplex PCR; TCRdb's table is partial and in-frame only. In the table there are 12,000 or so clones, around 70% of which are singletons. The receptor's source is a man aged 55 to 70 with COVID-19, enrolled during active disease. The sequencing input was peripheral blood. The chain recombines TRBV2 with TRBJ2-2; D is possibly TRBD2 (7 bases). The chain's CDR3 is CGRGLHTGELFF. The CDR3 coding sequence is TGTGGGCGGGGGCTACACACCGGGGAGCTGTTTTTT.